Each of the 8 T cell receptor beta chains below was sequenced from the same sample in a study of blood T cell repertoires in COVID-19. TCRdb's table, derived via immunoSEQ multiplex PCR, lists solely in-frame clones and lacks some. In the table there are 210,000 or so clones, around 86% of which are singletons. Sequencing was done on a sample of peripheral blood. Receptors originate from a middle-aged man with acute or convalescent COVID-19.

V usage is TRBV10-3 and J usage is TRBJ1-4; D call uncertain. V was shortened by 4 bases and J by 7 bases, with 13 bases between the two germline ends. The CDR3 is 14 amino acids. Germline V gene data show CDR1 as ENHRY and CDR2 as SYGVKD. The CDR3: CAISGAQESEKLFF. The CDR3 DNA reads as TGTGCCATCAGTGGGGCCCAGGAAAGTGAAAAACTGTTTTTT.

CDR3 region: CASLGGSSYNSPLHF. DNA of the CDR3: TGTGCCAGCCTCGGAGGGAGCTCCTATAATTCACCCCTCCACTTT. The V call is TRBV28, the J call TRBJ1-6, with no clear D. Per germline, CDR1 MDHEN and CDR2 SYDVKM. The V end was cut by 8 bases, the J end by 0 bases, with 11 bases between. The CDR3 covers 15 residues.

This chain joins TRBV20-1 and TRBJ2-7, with 7 bases aligning to TRBD2. V lost 4 bases, J lost 5 bases, and 2 bases stayed unmatched. There are 11 residues in the CDR3. Germline V gene lookup returns CDR1 DFQATT and CDR2 SNEGSKA (reference sequence). CDR3 sequence reads: CSATAGNEQYF. The CDR3 DNA reads TGCAGTGCTACAGCGGGGAACGAGCAGTACTTC.

The chain is built from TRBV6-4 and TRBJ1-2; D gene ambiguous. The V gene's germline CDR1 is MRHNA and CDR2 SNTAGT. This CDR3 comprises 13 residues. The V gene lost 3 bases and the J gene lost 4 bases, with 9 bases spanning the gap. The chain's CDR3 is CASSEDSGYGYTF. Written as DNA, the CDR3 is TGTGCCAGCAGTGAAGATAGCGGCTATGGCTACACCTTC.

This clone was observed a few times. V gene TRBV7-6 combines with J gene TRBJ2-1; 12 bases agree with TRBD2. The CDR3 totals 18 residues. The germline V gene encodes CDR1 SGHVS and CDR2 FNYEAQ. The V gene end was trimmed by 6 bases and the J gene end by 6 bases; junction bases not matched to a gene: 15. The CDR3 nucleotides are TGTGCCAGCAGGCTAAGAGTATCAACTAGCGGGGGGACCAATGAGCAGTTCTTC. This encodes CASRLRVSTSGGTNEQFF.

The V and J genes are TRBV27 and TRBJ2-7; weak D call: TRBD2 (7 bases). Germline V lookup: CDR1 MNHEY, CDR2 SMNVEV (reference sequence). V dropped 5 bases and J dropped 4 bases, with 15 bases sitting between them. This CDR3 is 14 amino acids long. As DNA, the CDR3 is TGTGCCAGCAGTATCGGGGGGCCTTGGTACGAGCAGTACTTC. This translates into CASSIGGPWYEQYF.

This chain's CDR3 is CASSLQVTEAFF. For the CDR3, the DNA is TGTGCCAGCAGCCTGCAGGTGACTGAAGCTTTCTTT. The V gene is TRBV7-9, the J gene TRBJ1-1; D unclear. CDR3 length: 12 residues. Germline CDR1 SEHNR, CDR2 FQNEAQ (reference sequence). The V gene lost 5 bases and the J gene lost 5 bases, with 9 bases spanning the gap.

The chain combines TRBV3-1 (or the pseudogene TRBV3-2) with TRBJ2-5, with 10 bases aligning to TRBD2. Germline CDR1 and CDR2: LGHDT and YNNKEL (reference sequence). The CDR3 has 19 amino acids. After removal of 2 bases from V and 1 base from J, the junction contained 13 bases not matched to a gene. CDR3 nucleotide sequence: TGTGCCAGCAGCCAAATCCTAGCGGGGGCCATGTACGGCCAAGAGACCCAGTACTTC. This gives the protein CASSQILAGAMYGQETQYF.